Each of the 13 T cell receptor beta chains below was sequenced from the same sample in a study of TIL therapy for anti-PD-1-resistant metastatic lung cancer. The immunoSEQ assay was v3. Generated by immunoSEQ multiplex PCR, the TCRdb table keeps only in-frame clones and is missing some. The sample yields approximately 57,000 clones, around four fifths seen once. Time point: pre-treatment sample, taken before nivolumab and TIL therapy. The material sequenced was blood, taken at baseline. All receptors derive from a person aged 25 to 85 with non-small cell lung cancer.

CDR3 nucleotide sequence: TGTGCCATCAGTGACCGGGTCCTATATGGCTACACCTTC. It specifies CAISDRVLYGYTF. The rearrangement joins TRBV10-3 to TRBJ1-2; D is ambiguous. Trimming removed 3 bases from V and 5 bases from J, with 10 bases in between. Germline lookup yields CDR1 ENHRY and CDR2 SYGVKD. The CDR3 is made up of 13 amino acids.

This chain connects TRBV30 to TRBJ2-2; the D is unclear. V was clipped by 3 bases and J by 1 base, with 9 bases between them. The CDR3 runs to 14 residues. Looked up from germline, CDR1 is GTSNPN and CDR2 is SVGIG (reference sequence). In DNA, the CDR3 is TGTGCCTGGAGCAAGCTGCTGAACACCGGGGAGCTGTTTTTT. Amino acid sequence: CAWSKLLNTGELFF.

This clone was detected once. The V and J genes are TRBV7-9 and TRBJ2-3; TRBD2 agrees at 11 bases. V shed 5 bases and J 2 bases; nucleotides not matched to a gene: 6. Germline values: CDR1 SEHNR, CDR2 FQNEAQ (reference sequence). The CDR3 extends over 16 amino acids. CDR3 protein: CASSRGLAVLTDTQYF. CDR3 DNA: TGTGCCAGCAGCCGGGGACTAGCGGTCCTCACAGATACGCAGTATTTT.

The CDR3 loop is CAWSTGTGPYEQYF. Here the CDR3 DNA reads TGTGCCTGGAGTACCGGGACAGGGCCCTACGAGCAGTACTTC. The chain couples TRBV30 to TRBJ2-7; 9 nucleotides align to TRBD1. The trim removed 2 bases at V and 2 bases at J, leaving 4 bases unmatched. Germline V gene data show CDR1 as GTSNPN and CDR2 as SVGIG (reference sequence). The CDR3 is made up of 14 amino acids.

This clone was seen a few times. V usage is TRBV9 and J usage is TRBJ1-5, with D possibly being TRBD1 (5 bases). V dropped 0 bases and J dropped 1 base, with 8 bases sitting between them. CDR1 and CDR2 from the germline V gene are SGDLS and YYNGEE. The CDR3 length is 15 residues. The CDR3 sequence is CASSVGGLSNQPQHF. CDR3 in DNA: TGTGCCAGCAGCGTAGGGGGCTTGAGCAATCAGCCCCAGCATTTT.

Comments on this clone: The junction shows a germline mismatch at one end, possibly a read error. This chain links TRBV6-6 with TRBJ2-2; no clear D gene. This CDR3 contains 12 residues. The germline gives CDR1 MNHNY, CDR2 SVGAGI (reference sequence). The CDR3, as DNA: TGTGCCAGCACTTACTCCCACGGGGAGCTGTTTTTT. Protein: CASTYSHGELFF.

J is TRBJ2-5 and V is TRBV5-1; 11 nucleotides align to TRBD2. This CDR3 spans 15 amino acids. Trimming removed 5 bases from V and 3 bases from J; junction bases left unmatched: 6. CDR1 is SGHRS and CDR2 is YFSETQ in the germline V gene. The CDR3 coding sequence is TGCGCCAGCAGGAGGGGACTAGCGGCAGAAGAGACCCAGTACTTC. Encoded protein: CASRRGLAAEETQYF.

This chain connects TRBV5-5 to TRBJ2-2; tentatively, D is TRBD1 (6 bases). The CDR3 length is 14 residues. The germline gives CDR1 SGHKS, CDR2 YYEKEE (reference sequence). V was trimmed by 4 bases and J by 7 bases, leaving 14 bases between them. The CDR3 reads CASSPEQGRGELFF. The CDR3 nucleotides are TGTGCCAGCAGCCCCGAACAGGGCCGCGGGGAGCTGTTTTTT.

The chain recombines TRBV7-9 with TRBJ2-1; 13 bases line up with TRBD2. J was trimmed by 0 bases and V by 5 bases; bases with no gene match: 7. Germline V gene sequence: CDR1 SEHNR, CDR2 FQNEAQ (reference sequence). The CDR3 length is 18 residues. The CDR3 DNA reads TGTGCCAGCAGCCCGTGGACTAGCGGGGGCCCCTCCTACAATGAGCAGTTCTTC. Its translation is CASSPWTSGGPSYNEQFF.

The chain carries TRBV7-2 and TRBJ1-6, with D hard to call. CDR1 and CDR2 from the germline V gene are SGHTA and FQGNSA. This CDR3 is 14 amino acids long. V gave up 1 base and J gave up 8 bases, with 9 bases separating them. CDR3 protein: CASSLGAFDSPLHF. The CDR3 DNA sequence: TGTGCCAGCAGCTTAGGGGCATTTGATTCACCCCTCCACTTT.

In this sample, this clone turned up a few times. The rearrangement links TRBV24-1 to TRBJ1-4; 7 bases agree with TRBD1. The CDR3 contains 17 residues. Trimming removed 1 base from V and 8 bases from J; junction bases left unmatched: 12. The germline V gene encodes CDR1 KGHDR and CDR2 SFDVKD. The CDR3 reads CATSDFDRTGDGEKLFF. CDR3 nucleotides: TGTGCCACCAGTGATTTTGATCGAACAGGGGACGGAGAAAAACTGTTTTTT.

This chain uses TRBV7-9 with TRBJ1-5; no clear D. The CDR3 has 13 amino acids. V was pared by 1 base and J by 4 bases, with 5 bases between. Germline values: CDR1 SEHNR, CDR2 FQNEAQ (reference sequence). The CDR3 loop reads CASSLGTNQPQHF. CDR3 coding DNA: TGTGCCAGCAGCTTAGGGACGAATCAGCCCCAGCATTTT.

This clone was found once. J is TRBJ2-7 and V is TRBV4-3; 11 bases are shared with TRBD1. The ends lost 4 bases at V and 4 bases at J; junction bases unmatched: 9. The CDR3 runs 16 residues. CDR1 is LGHNA, CDR2 YSLEER, per germline. The CDR3 DNA reads as TGCGCCAGCAGCCTAACTTCCGGGACAGGGGGTTACGAGCAGTACTTC. Protein product: CASSLTSGTGGYEQYF.